Below are 20 T cell receptor beta chains sequenced from a single sample in a study of control samples from healthy donors and cancer patients. Repertoires were generated with immunoSEQ multiplex PCR, while TCRdb's copy carries only in-frame clones and drops some. The profile shows about 160,000 clones, around 96% of them singletons. Source material: blood. The receptor source for this set is a woman aged 40 to 55 in good health.

The genes are TRBV6-5 and TRBJ1-2; the D gene is possibly TRBD1 (6 bases). The V end lost 5 bases, the J end lost 3 bases, and 13 bases lay between the germline ends. CDR3 size: 14 residues. Germline V gene sequence: CDR1 MNHEY, CDR2 SVGAGI. The CDR3 DNA reads as TGTGCCAGCAGTAAGATGGGGGGCGACTATGGCTACACCTTC. As protein: CASSKMGGDYGYTF.

The rearrangement joins TRBV6-5 to TRBJ1-1, with unresolved D. This CDR3 has 15 amino acids. The germline V gene encodes CDR1 MNHEY and CDR2 SVGAGI. Trimming took 2 bases from V and 0 from J, leaving 10 bases between them. CDR3 nucleotides: TGTGCCAGCAGTTACGGAAAGGGCCTGAACACTGAAGCTTTCTTT. Protein: CASSYGKGLNTEAFF.

The rearrangement joins TRBV18 to TRBJ1-1; 10 bases fit TRBD1. V dropped 2 bases and J dropped 1; count of bases not matched to a gene: 4. The CDR3 totals 16 residues. In germline, CDR1 is KGHSH, CDR2 LQKENI. The CDR3 DNA follows: TGTGCCAGCTCACCAATGACAGGGGGCGAGAACACTGAAGCTTTCTTT. Translated: CASSPMTGGENTEAFF.

The chain employs TRBV29-1 and TRBJ1-2; no clear D gene. Germline V gene lookup returns CDR1 SQVTM and CDR2 ANQGSEA. Trimming pared 0 bases from V and 4 bases from J, leaving 9 bases between. The CDR3 has 13 amino acids. This chain's CDR3 is CSVEDGRAYGYTF. The CDR3 nucleotides are TGCAGCGTTGAAGATGGTAGGGCCTATGGCTACACCTTC.

This chain connects TRBV6-5 to TRBJ1-1, with D uncertain. CDR3 length: 15 amino acids. Germline lookup yields CDR1 MNHEY and CDR2 SVGAGI. With 1 base removed from V and 1 base from J, the gap between germline ends came to 10 bases. The CDR3 reads CASSYYTGGNTEAFF. The CDR3, as DNA: TGTGCCAGCAGTTACTATACGGGAGGGAACACTGAAGCTTTCTTT.

This clone was recorded only once. CDR3 DNA sequence: TGTGCCAGCAGCCAAGAATCCGGGGGGAGCTCCTACAATGAGCAGTTCTTC. Its translation: CASSQESGGSSYNEQFF. V and J are TRBV4-2 and TRBJ2-1; 7 bases align to TRBD2. Germline CDR1 is LGHNA and CDR2 is YNFKEQ. Losses at the gene ends were 0 bases for V and 0 bases for J; bases not matched to a gene: 5. This CDR3 has 17 residues.

The chain combines TRBV5-1 with TRBJ1-1; D not certain. This CDR3 spans 14 amino acids. Trimming pared 4 bases from V and 4 bases from J, leaving 14 bases between. Germline CDR1 is SGHRS and CDR2 is YFSETQ. The CDR3 region has the DNA TGCGCCAGCAGCCTCAACCCCAGTCTCACTGAAGCTTTCTTT. It yields the protein CASSLNPSLTEAFF.

This chain links TRBV19 with TRBJ1-2; D remains ambiguous. The CDR3 totals 13 residues. From germline, CDR1 is LNHDA and CDR2 SQIVND (reference sequence). Trimming removed 9 bases from V and 4 bases from J, with 15 bases in between. The DNA of the CDR3 is TGTGCCAGCACTCCGGGCGGAGGCTATGGCTACACCTTC. Translated: CASTPGGGYGYTF.

V usage is TRBV4-1 and J usage is TRBJ2-1; D remains ambiguous. The CDR3 has 14 amino acids. Germline loops: CDR1 MGHRA, CDR2 YSYEKL. The V end lost 6 bases, the J end lost 2 bases, and 11 bases lay between the germline ends. The CDR3 nucleotides are TGCGCCAGCAGGCACCGCAGTACCTACAATGAGCAGTTCTTC. It encodes CASRHRSTYNEQFF.

The chain is built from TRBV4-2 and TRBJ2-7; TRBD2 agrees at 10 bases. V trimming: 5 bases; J trimming: 3 bases; junction bases outside the gene matches: 7. In germline, CDR1 is LGHNA, CDR2 YNFKEQ. The CDR3 extends over 15 amino acids. CDR3 in DNA: TGTGCCAGCAGCAAAACCGGGACTAGCGTCTACGAGCAGTACTTC. The encoded protein is CASSKTGTSVYEQYF.

This rearrangement joins TRBV3-1 (or the pseudogene TRBV3-2) to TRBJ2-7; 7 bases match TRBD2. This CDR3 spans 15 amino acids. Losses at the gene ends were 4 bases for V and 2 bases for J; bases not matched to a gene: 8. The germline CDR1 and CDR2 sequences are LGHDT and YNNKEL (reference sequence). CDR3 coding DNA: TGTGCCAGCAGCCCAATCGCAGGGACTACCTACGAGCAGTACTTC. Translating it yields CASSPIAGTTYEQYF.

This chain joins TRBV6-2 or TRBV6-3 and TRBJ1-1; tentatively, D is TRBD1 (5 bases). Trimming took off 0 bases at V and 7 bases at J, with 9 bases between the two ends. Germline lookup yields CDR1 MNHEY and CDR2 SVGEGT. The CDR3 totals 13 residues. DNA for the CDR3: TGTGCCAGCAGTTACTCGATCGGGGGTGAAGCTTTCTTT. This sequence encodes CASSYSIGGEAFF.

This clone was picked up one time. The J gene is TRBJ2-1, the V gene TRBV27; 9 bases are a match to TRBD2. J was trimmed by 0 bases and V by 6 bases; bases with no gene match: 9. The CDR3 consists of 17 residues. CDR1 and CDR2 (germline): MNHEY, SMNVEV (reference sequence). The CDR3: CASSLLTSGSSYNEQFF. The DNA of the CDR3 is TGTGCCAGCAGCCTGCTGACTAGCGGTAGCTCCTACAATGAGCAGTTCTTC.

J is TRBJ1-1 and V is TRBV19; 7 bases fit TRBD1. With V trimmed by 4 bases and J by 6 bases, 5 bases remained unmatched. The CDR3 has 13 amino acids. Per the germline V gene, CDR1 is LNHDA and CDR2 is SQIVND (reference sequence). The CDR3 sequence is CASSTGTDAEAFF. The DNA of the CDR3 is TGTGCCAGTAGTACGGGGACAGACGCTGAAGCTTTCTTT.

This clone has a single count. This chain links TRBV7-2 with TRBJ1-2; D is unresolved. This CDR3 spans 14 amino acids. Germline CDR1 is SGHTA and CDR2 is FQGNSA. Trimming removed 4 bases from V and 3 bases from J, with 12 bases in between. The CDR3 DNA sequence: TGTGCCAGCAGCTCTCCCGGGAAATACTATGGCTACACCTTC. Residues: CASSSPGKYYGYTF.

This clone appeared once. The DNA of the CDR3 is TGCGCCAGCAGCCAAGATAGGCAGAGGACCTACGAGCAGTACTTC. It encodes CASSQDRQRTYEQYF. The chain couples TRBV4-1 to TRBJ2-7; D is unclear. There are 15 residues in the CDR3. CDR1 is MGHRA, CDR2 YSYEKL, per germline. Deletions cut 0 bases from V and 2 bases from J, with 11 bases between.

This chain links TRBV28 with TRBJ2-7, with no clear D. The CDR3 has 16 residues. CDR1 and CDR2 from the germline V gene are MDHEN and SYDVKM. Trimming stripped 3 bases from V and 0 bases from J, with 15 bases between. The CDR3 coding sequence is TGTGCCAGCAGTTTCACTTTGAAGGACCTCTCCTACGAGCAGTACTTC. Translated: CASSFTLKDLSYEQYF. The full variable domain, rest sourced from reference TRBV28 and TRBJ2-7, is DVKVTQSSRYLVKRTGEKVFLECVQDMDHENMFWYRQDPGLGLRLIYFSYDVKMKEKGDIPEGYSVSREKKERFSLILESASTNQTSMYLCASSFTLKDLSYEQYFGPGTRLTVT.

V is TRBV27 and J is TRBJ2-2; 10 bases line up with TRBD2. The CDR3 is 14 residues long. Germline V CDR1 and CDR2: MNHEY, SMNVEV (reference sequence). Trimming took 6 bases from V and 8 from J; bases not matched to a gene: 6. As DNA, the CDR3 is TGTGCCAGCAGCTCTAGCGGGAGAGTAGGGGAGCTGTTTTTT. It translates to CASSSSGRVGELFF.

The gene calls are TRBV5-1 and TRBJ1-6; D is unresolved. Germline assignment: CDR1 SGHRS and CDR2 YFSETQ. V lost 3 bases to trimming and J lost 0 bases, with 13 bases between them. The length of the CDR3 is 17 residues. The CDR3 reads CASSYSSRSSYNSPLHF. CDR3 sequence (DNA): TGCGCCAGCAGCTATTCCTCTAGGAGCTCCTATAATTCACCCCTCCACTTT. Using reference TRBV5-1 and TRBJ1-6 for the parts outside the CDR3, the full variable domain is KAGVTQTPRYLIKTRGQQVTLSCSPISGHRSVSWYQQTPGQGLQFLFEYFSETQRNKGNFPGRFSGRQFSNSRSEMNVSTLELGDSALYLCASSYSSRSSYNSPLHFGNGTRLTVT.

The CDR3 reads CASCIGTGTGGLNTEAFF. CDR3 DNA: TGTGCCAGCTGTATTGGGACCGGGACAGGGGGGTTGAACACTGAAGCTTTCTTT. The rearrangement links TRBV13 to TRBJ1-1; 11 nucleotides match TRBD1. The V gene end was trimmed by 8 bases and the J gene end by 0 bases; junction bases not matched to a gene: 14. The CDR3 extends over 18 amino acids. In germline, CDR1 is PRHDT, CDR2 FYEKMQ (reference sequence). Supplemented by reference TRBV13 and TRBJ1-1, the full variable domain reads AAGVIQSPRHLIKEKRETATLKCYPIPRHDTVYWYQQGPGQDPQFLISFYEKMQSDKGSIPDRFSAQQFSDYHSELNMSSLELGDSALYFCASCIGTGTGGLNTEAFFGQGTRLTVV.